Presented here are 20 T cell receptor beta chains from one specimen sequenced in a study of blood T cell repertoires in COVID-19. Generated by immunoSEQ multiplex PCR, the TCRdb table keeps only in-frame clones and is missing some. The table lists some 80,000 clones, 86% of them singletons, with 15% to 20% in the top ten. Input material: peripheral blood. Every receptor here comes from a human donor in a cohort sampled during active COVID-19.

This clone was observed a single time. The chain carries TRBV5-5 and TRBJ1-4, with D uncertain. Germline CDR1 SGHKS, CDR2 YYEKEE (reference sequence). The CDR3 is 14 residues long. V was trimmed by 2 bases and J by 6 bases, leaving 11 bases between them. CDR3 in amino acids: CASSLRHTDEKLFF. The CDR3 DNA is TGTGCCAGCAGCTTAAGACATACCGATGAAAAACTGTTTTTT.

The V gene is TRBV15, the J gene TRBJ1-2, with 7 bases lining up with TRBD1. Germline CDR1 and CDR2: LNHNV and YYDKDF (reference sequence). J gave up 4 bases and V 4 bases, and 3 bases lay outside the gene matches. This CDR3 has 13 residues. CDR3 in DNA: TGTGCCACCAGCATAGGGGGCGGCTATGGCTACACCTTC. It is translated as CATSIGGGYGYTF.

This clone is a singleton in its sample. The CDR3 DNA reads TGTGCCAGCAGCTTAGGGCGGGAGTGGGGCCCCCAAGAGACCCAGTACTTC. Encoded protein: CASSLGREWGPQETQYF. This chain connects TRBV11-3 to TRBJ2-5; TRBD2 agrees at 7 bases. Trimming took 1 base from V and 1 from J; bases not matched to a gene: 9. The CDR3 spans 17 residues. Germline values: CDR1 SGHNT, CDR2 YENEEA.

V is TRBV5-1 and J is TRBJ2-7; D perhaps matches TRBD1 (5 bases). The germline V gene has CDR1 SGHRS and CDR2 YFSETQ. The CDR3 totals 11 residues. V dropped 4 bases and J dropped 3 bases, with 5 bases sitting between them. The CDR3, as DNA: TGCGCCAGCAGCGACAGCTACGAGCAGTACTTC. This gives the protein CASSDSYEQYF.

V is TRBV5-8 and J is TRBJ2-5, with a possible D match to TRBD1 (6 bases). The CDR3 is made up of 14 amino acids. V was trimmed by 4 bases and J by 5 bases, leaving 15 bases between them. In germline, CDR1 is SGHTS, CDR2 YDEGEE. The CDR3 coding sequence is TGTGCCAGCAGCCGAAGGCAGGGGCCGGAGACCCAGTACTTC. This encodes CASSRRQGPETQYF. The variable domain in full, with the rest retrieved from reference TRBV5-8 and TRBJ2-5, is EAGVTQSPTHLIKTRGQQATLRCSPISGHTSVYWYQQALGLGLQFLLWYDEGEERNRGNFPPRFSGRQFPNYSSELNVNALELEDSALYLCASSRRQGPETQYFGPGTRLLVL.

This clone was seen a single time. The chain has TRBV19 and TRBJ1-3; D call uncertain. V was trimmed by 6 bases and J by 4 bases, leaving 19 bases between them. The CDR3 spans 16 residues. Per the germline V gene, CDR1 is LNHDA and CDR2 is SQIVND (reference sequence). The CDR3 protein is CASSQTTGKRGNTIYF. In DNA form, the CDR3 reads TGTGCCAGTAGCCAAACGACCGGGAAAAGGGGAAACACCATATATTTT.

The chain's CDR3 is CASRSPGQGSYEQYF. For the CDR3, the DNA is TGTGCCAGCAGATCACCCGGACAGGGCTCCTACGAGCAGTACTTC. J is TRBJ2-7 and V is TRBV27; 8 nucleotides match TRBD1. The V segment lost 6 bases and the J segment 0 bases; nucleotides outside the gene matches: 7. Looked up from germline, CDR1 is MNHEY and CDR2 is SMNVEV (reference sequence). CDR3 size: 15 residues.

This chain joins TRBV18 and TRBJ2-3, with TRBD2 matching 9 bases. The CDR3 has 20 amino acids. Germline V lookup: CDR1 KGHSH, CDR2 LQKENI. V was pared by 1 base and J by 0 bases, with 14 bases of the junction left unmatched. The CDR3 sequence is CASSPRQAGGPSASTDTQYF. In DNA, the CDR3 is TGTGCCAGCTCACCACGGCAAGCGGGGGGCCCCAGTGCTAGCACAGATACGCAGTATTTT.

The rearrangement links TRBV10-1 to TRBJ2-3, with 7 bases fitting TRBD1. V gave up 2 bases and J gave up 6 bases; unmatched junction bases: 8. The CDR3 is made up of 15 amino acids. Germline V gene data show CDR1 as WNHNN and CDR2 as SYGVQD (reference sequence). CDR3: CASSEAQGPHDTQYF. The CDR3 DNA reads TGCGCCAGCAGTGAGGCACAGGGGCCTCACGATACGCAGTATTTT.

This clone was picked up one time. The CDR3 nucleotides read TGTGCCAGCAGCGGTAATCGGGACTACAATGAGCAGTTCTTC. Translation gives CASSGNRDYNEQFF. The rearrangement uses TRBV2 and TRBJ2-1; D perhaps matches TRBD2 (5 bases). Looked up from germline, CDR1 is SNHLY and CDR2 is FYNNEI. V lost 6 bases and J 3 bases, leaving 12 bases between the germline ends. The CDR3 totals 14 residues. Using reference TRBV2 and TRBJ2-1 for the parts outside the CDR3, the full variable domain is EPEVTQTPSHQVTQMGQEVILRCVPISNHLYFYWYRQILGQKVEFLVSFYNNEISEKSEIFDDQFSVERPDGSNFTLKIRSTKLEDSAMYFCASSGNRDYNEQFFGPGTRLTVL.

CDR3 coding DNA: TGTGCCAGCTCTACGACAGGATTCACTGAAGCTTTCTTT. Its protein is CASSTTGFTEAFF. The chain is built from TRBV27 and TRBJ1-1; the D gene is possibly TRBD1 (6 bases). This CDR3 comprises 13 residues. Between the trimmed V and J ends, which lost 8 bases and 4 bases, there was a span of 14 bases. Germline CDR1 and CDR2: MNHEY and SMNVEV (reference sequence).

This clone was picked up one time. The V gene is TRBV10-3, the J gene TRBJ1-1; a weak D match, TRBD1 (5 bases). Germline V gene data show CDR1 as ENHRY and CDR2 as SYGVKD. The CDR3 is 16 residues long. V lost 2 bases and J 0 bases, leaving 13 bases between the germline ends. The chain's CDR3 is CAISEGRGNLNTEAFF. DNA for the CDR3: TGTGCCATCAGTGAGGGGAGGGGCAACCTGAACACTGAAGCTTTCTTT.

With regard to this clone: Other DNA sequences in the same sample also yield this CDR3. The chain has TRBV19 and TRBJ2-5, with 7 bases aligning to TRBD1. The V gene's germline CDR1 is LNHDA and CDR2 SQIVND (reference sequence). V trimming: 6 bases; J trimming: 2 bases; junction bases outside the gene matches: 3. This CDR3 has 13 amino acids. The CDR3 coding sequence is TGTGCCAGTAGCCGACAGGGACAAGAGACCCAGTACTTC. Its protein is CASSRQGQETQYF. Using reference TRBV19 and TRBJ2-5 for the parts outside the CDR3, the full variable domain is DGGITQSPKYLFRKEGQNVTLSCEQNLNHDAMYWYRQDPGQGLRLIYYSQIVNDFQKGDIAEGYSVSREKKESFPLTVTSAQKNPTAFYLCASSRQGQETQYFGPGTRLLVL.

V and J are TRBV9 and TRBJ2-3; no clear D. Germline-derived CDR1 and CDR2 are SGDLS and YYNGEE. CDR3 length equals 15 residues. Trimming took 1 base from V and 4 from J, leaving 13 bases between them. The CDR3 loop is CASSVSGGGADTQYF. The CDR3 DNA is TGTGCCAGCAGCGTATCGGGTGGTGGAGCAGATACGCAGTATTTT.

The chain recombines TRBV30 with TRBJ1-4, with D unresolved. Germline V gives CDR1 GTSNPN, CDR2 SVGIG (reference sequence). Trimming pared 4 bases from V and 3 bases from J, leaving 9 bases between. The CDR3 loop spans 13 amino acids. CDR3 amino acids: CAWMGEANEKLFF. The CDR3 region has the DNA TGTGCCTGGATGGGAGAGGCTAATGAAAAACTGTTTTTT.

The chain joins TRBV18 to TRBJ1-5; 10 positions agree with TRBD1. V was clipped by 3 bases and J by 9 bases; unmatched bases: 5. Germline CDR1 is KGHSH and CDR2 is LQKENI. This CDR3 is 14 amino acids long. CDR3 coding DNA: TGTGCCAGCTCACCTGGGACAGGGGATTTGCCCCAGCATTTT. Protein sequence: CASSPGTGDLPQHF.

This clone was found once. CDR3 nucleotides: TGTGCCAGCAGCTTGTCGCGACTAGCGGGGCCCAATGAGCAGTTCTTC. It is translated as CASSLSRLAGPNEQFF. The chain has TRBV7-9 and TRBJ2-1; TRBD2 matches at 11 bases. The J segment lost 6 bases and the V segment lost 3 bases, leaving 7 bases of the junction unmatched. Germline values: CDR1 SEHNR, CDR2 FQNEAQ (reference sequence). The CDR3 extends over 16 amino acids. Together with reference TRBV7-9 and TRBJ2-1, the CDR3 gives the full variable domain: DTGVSQNPRHKITKRGQNVTFRCDPISEHNRLYWYRQTLGQGPEFLTYFQNEAQLEKSRLLSDRFSAERPKGSFSTLEIQRTEQGDSAMYLCASSLSRLAGPNEQFFGPGTRLTVL.

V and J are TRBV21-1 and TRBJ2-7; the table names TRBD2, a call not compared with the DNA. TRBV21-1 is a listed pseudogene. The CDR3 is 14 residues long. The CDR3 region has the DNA TGTGCCAGCAGCCCTCCACGGTCCTCCTACGAGCAGTACTTC. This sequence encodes CASSPPRSSYEQYF.

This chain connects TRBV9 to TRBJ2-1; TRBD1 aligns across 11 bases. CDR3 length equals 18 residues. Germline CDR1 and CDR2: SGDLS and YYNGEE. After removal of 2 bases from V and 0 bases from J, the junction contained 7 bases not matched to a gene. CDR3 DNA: TGTGCCAGCAGCGTGGGGACAGGGGGGCCTACCTCCTACAATGAGCAGTTCTTC. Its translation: CASSVGTGGPTSYNEQFF.

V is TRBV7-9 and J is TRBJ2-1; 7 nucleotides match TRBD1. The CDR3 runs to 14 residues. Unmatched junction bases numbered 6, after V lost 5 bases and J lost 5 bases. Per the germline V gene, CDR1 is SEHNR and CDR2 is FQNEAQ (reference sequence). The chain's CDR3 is CASSRRTGNNEQFF. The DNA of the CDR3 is TGTGCCAGCAGCAGACGGACAGGTAACAATGAGCAGTTCTTC.